Reported below is one TCR beta chain. No antigen is known for it. Unmatched junction bases numbered 2, after V lost 5 bases and J lost 3 bases. The V gene's germline CDR1 is MRHNA and CDR2 SNTAGT. This CDR3 is 13 amino acids long. This sample was included in a study of STAT5B mutations in CD4+ large granular lymphocyte leukemia. General study points: Patient CD4-sorted repertoires looked more clonal than healthy CD4+ repertoires, even without putative leukemic clones.

Generated by immunoSEQ multiplex PCR, the TCRdb table keeps only in-frame clones and is missing some. The sample includes about 21,000 clones, approximately 70% of them seen just once. The V gene is TRBV6-4, the J gene TRBJ2-7; 9 bases align to TRBD1. The sequence was collected from a human donor in good health. The sequenced material came from CD4+ T cells from blood buffy coats. CDR3 sequence (DNA): TGTGCCAGCAGTCAGGACAGGGGCTACGAGCAGTACTTC. It yields the protein CASSQDRGYEQYF.